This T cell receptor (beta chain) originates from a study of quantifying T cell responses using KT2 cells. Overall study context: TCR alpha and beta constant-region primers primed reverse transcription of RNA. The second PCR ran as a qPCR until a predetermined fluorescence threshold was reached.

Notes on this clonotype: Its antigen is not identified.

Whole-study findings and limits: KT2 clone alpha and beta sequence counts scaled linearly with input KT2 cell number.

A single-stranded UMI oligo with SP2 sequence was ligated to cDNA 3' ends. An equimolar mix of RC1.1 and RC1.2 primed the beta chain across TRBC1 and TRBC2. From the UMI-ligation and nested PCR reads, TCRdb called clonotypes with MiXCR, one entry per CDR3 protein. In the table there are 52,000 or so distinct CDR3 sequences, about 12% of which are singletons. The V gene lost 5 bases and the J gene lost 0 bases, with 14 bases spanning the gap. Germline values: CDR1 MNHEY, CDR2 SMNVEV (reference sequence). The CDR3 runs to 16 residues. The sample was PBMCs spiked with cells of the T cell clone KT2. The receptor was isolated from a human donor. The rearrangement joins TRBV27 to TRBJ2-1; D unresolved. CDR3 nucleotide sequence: TGTGCCAGCAGTCCCCTTTTGAGTCTCTCCTACAATGAGCAGTTCTTC. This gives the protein CASSPLLSLSYNEQFF.